This TCR beta chain was documented in a study of T cells after yellow fever vaccination. Study summary: Fractions of low cell number were prepared using SMART-Seq v4 Ultra Low Input.

TCRdb processed the 5' RACE reads anew with MiXCR; each CDR3 protein has one entry. Of 350,000 to 550,000 distinct CDR3 sequences listed, 18% are singletons. The specimen was PBMCs, collected before the yellow fever booster vaccination. The source of this sequence is a man aged 18 to 29 who received the YFV17D yellow fever vaccine.

The CDR3 protein is CASSQVTGASSYNEQFF. The CDR3 DNA sequence: TGCGCCAGCAGCCAAGTCACAGGGGCCAGCTCCTACAATGAGCAGTTCTTC. The chain is built from TRBV4-1 and TRBJ2-1, with 7 bases lining up with TRBD1. In germline, CDR1 is MGHRA, CDR2 YSYEKL. The V gene end was trimmed by 1 base and the J gene end by 0 bases; junction bases not matched to a gene: 6. The CDR3 length is 17 residues.